What follows are 28 T cell receptor beta chains derived from one specimen sequenced in a study of blood T cell repertoires in COVID-19. Sequencing was performed with immunoSEQ multiplex PCR; in TCRdb, only in-frame clones are kept and a portion is missing. The sample includes 45,000 to 60,000 clones, roughly 90% of them seen just once. Sequences were obtained from peripheral blood. The receptors derive from a man over 45 with active COVID-19.

The J gene is TRBJ1-5, the V gene TRBV5-5; no firm D call. The CDR3 runs 13 residues. Per germline, CDR1 SGHKS and CDR2 YYEKEE (reference sequence). The V end lost 1 base, the J end lost 6 bases, and 8 bases lay between the germline ends. The CDR3 DNA follows: TGTGCCAGCAGCTTGCAGGCAATTCAGCCCCAGCATTTT. Protein: CASSLQAIQPQHF.

The chain recombines TRBV27 with TRBJ1-1; perhaps TRBD1 as D (6 bases). The ends were cut back, 5 bases at V and 4 bases at J, with 17 bases in the middle. Germline V gene data show CDR1 as MNHEY and CDR2 as SMNVEV (reference sequence). The CDR3 contains 15 residues. As DNA, the CDR3 is TGTGCCAGCAGTAGGAGAGAAGGGGGGGGCACTGAAGCTTTCTTT. This sequence encodes CASSRREGGGTEAFF.

The V gene is TRBV19, the J gene TRBJ2-7; the D is unclear. Germline V gene sequence: CDR1 LNHDA, CDR2 SQIVND (reference sequence). This CDR3 comprises 11 residues. V was shortened by 7 bases and J by 6 bases, with 10 bases between the two germline ends. The CDR3 DNA reads TGTGCCAGTACTGAGCGTGGCGAGCAGTACTTC. Protein: CASTERGEQYF.

CDR3 in DNA: TGTGCCAGCAGTTCCCCCGGTGGCGGGGCCTCCTACGAGCAGTACTTC. As protein: CASSSPGGGASYEQYF. The gene calls are TRBV6-2 or TRBV6-3 and TRBJ2-7; a weak D match, TRBD2 (6 bases). The V and J ends lost 4 bases and 0 bases respectively, with 16 bases between them. The CDR3 contains 16 residues. Germline CDR1 MNHEY, CDR2 SVGEGT.

V and J are TRBV7-6 and TRBJ2-3, with 7 positions matching TRBD2. V was clipped by 6 bases and J by 4 bases; unmatched bases: 7. Germline CDR1 SGHVS, CDR2 FNYEAQ. This CDR3 spans 14 amino acids. CDR3 region: CASRGGGGPDTQYF. The CDR3, as DNA: TGTGCCAGCAGGGGAGGCGGGGGTCCAGATACGCAGTATTTT.

The chain combines TRBV6-4 with TRBJ1-5; 7 bases fit TRBD1. There are 16 residues in the CDR3. CDR1 is MRHNA and CDR2 is SNTAGT in the germline V gene. Trimming at V came to 4 bases and at J to 0 bases, leaving 6 bases not matched to a gene. The CDR3 loop reads CASSVETGNSNQPQHF. DNA of the CDR3: TGTGCCAGCAGTGTAGAGACAGGGAATAGCAATCAGCCCCAGCATTTT.

The chain employs TRBV27 and TRBJ1-6, with 7 bases lining up with TRBD1. V gave up 5 bases and J gave up 5 bases; unmatched junction bases: 9. Germline values: CDR1 MNHEY, CDR2 SMNVEV (reference sequence). The CDR3 covers 16 residues. The DNA for the CDR3 is TGTGCCAGCAGTCCCCGACAGGGAAGGGATAATTCACCCCTCCACTTT. It specifies CASSPRQGRDNSPLHF.

The chain links TRBV6-5 to TRBJ2-4, with 7 nucleotides matching TRBD2. The V gene's germline CDR1 is MNHEY and CDR2 SVGAGI. V shed 6 bases, J shed 4 bases, and the junction held 6 bases outside the gene matches. This CDR3 is 14 amino acids long. CDR3 in DNA: TGTGCCAGCAGCCCATCCGGGAGGAAAAACATTCAGTACTTC. Its protein product is CASSPSGRKNIQYF.

The V call is TRBV6-6, the J call TRBJ2-3; D uncertain. Germline CDR1 reads MNHNY; CDR2 reads SVGAGI (reference sequence). The CDR3 covers 14 residues. Trimming pared 0 bases from V and 4 bases from J, leaving 8 bases between. CDR3 DNA: TGTGCCAGCAGTTACTCGAAAATAGCAGATACGCAGTATTTT. Amino acids: CASSYSKIADTQYF.

The J gene is TRBJ2-7, the V gene TRBV2; 7 bases are a match to TRBD1. Germline V CDR1 and CDR2: SNHLY, FYNNEI. The CDR3 is made up of 14 amino acids. The V and J ends lost 5 bases and 6 bases, in that order; junction bases with no gene match: 10. CDR3 in amino acids: CASSSGQVGSEQYF. The CDR3 bases are TGTGCCAGCAGTTCCGGACAGGTAGGCAGCGAGCAGTACTTC. Full variable domain (remainder filled in from reference TRBV2 and TRBJ2-7): EPEVTQTPSHQVTQMGQEVILRCVPISNHLYFYWYRQILGQKVEFLVSFYNNEISEKSEIFDDQFSVERPDGSNFTLKIRSTKLEDSAMYFCASSSGQVGSEQYFGPGTRLTVT.

This chain joins TRBV6-5 and TRBJ1-1; 7 positions agree with TRBD1. The trim removed 6 bases at V and 9 bases at J, leaving 10 bases unmatched. In germline, CDR1 is MNHEY, CDR2 SVGAGI. The CDR3 contains 13 residues. The CDR3 loop is CASSPPTGNKAFF. CDR3 coding DNA: TGTGCCAGCAGCCCCCCGACAGGGAATAAAGCTTTCTTT.

This rearrangement joins TRBV2 to TRBJ1-2; D uncertain. The CDR3 is 15 residues long. Trimming removed 4 bases from V and 4 bases from J, with 16 bases in between. Germline CDR1 SNHLY, CDR2 FYNNEI. CDR3 sequence (DNA): TGTGCCAGCAGTGCTAGCTCGGCCCCTCCCTATGGCTACACCTTC. Its translation: CASSASSAPPYGYTF.

The rearrangement links TRBV12-2 to TRBJ1-2; the table gives TRBD1 as D, unverified against the DNA. TRBV12-2 is shown as a pseudogene. The CDR3 is 14 residues long. The CDR3 DNA sequence: TGTGCAAGTCGCTTAGGGGGACAGGGCCGTTGCTACACCTTC. It encodes CASRLGGQGRCYTF.

The chain carries TRBV2 and TRBJ1-5, with D possibly matching TRBD1 (6 bases). This CDR3 has 16 amino acids. Trimming shortened V by 3 bases and J by 5 bases, and 17 bases separated the two germline ends. CDR1 is SNHLY and CDR2 is FYNNEI in the germline V gene. CDR3 nucleotide sequence: TGTGCCAGCAGTGACCGAGGGGGAGGGCGAGATCAGCCCCAGCATTTT. The encoded protein is CASSDRGGGRDQPQHF.

The V call is TRBV12-3 or TRBV12-4, the J call TRBJ1-4, with D possibly TRBD1 on 5 matching bases. The CDR3 has 12 residues. With 3 bases removed from V and 11 bases from J, the gap between germline ends came to 10 bases. The chain's CDR3 is CASSFRQTKLFF. Written as DNA, the CDR3 is TGTGCCAGCAGTTTTCGACAGACCAAACTGTTTTTT.

The chain combines TRBV28 with TRBJ1-1, with D possibly matching TRBD1 (5 bases). Germline values: CDR1 MDHEN, CDR2 SYDVKM. V lost 8 bases and J 8 bases, leaving 15 bases between the germline ends. The CDR3 totals 12 residues. This CDR3 reads CASGHGPEEAFF. The DNA for the CDR3 is TGTGCCAGCGGACATGGACCTGAGGAAGCTTTCTTT.

The J gene is TRBJ2-1, the V gene TRBV7-2; D is unresolved. CDR1 is SGHTA, CDR2 FQGNSA, per germline. V was pared by 4 bases and J by 11 bases, with 9 bases between. CDR3 length: 11 amino acids. CDR3 sequence (DNA): TGTGCCAGCAGCTCCTCCCTCCAGCAGTTCTTC. Its protein product is CASSSSLQQFF.

In nucleotides, the CDR3 is TGTGCCACCAGCAGAGGGCTAGCGGAAGAGACCCAGTACTTC. Amino acid sequence: CATSRGLAEETQYF. This sequence joins TRBV15 and TRBJ2-5; 7 bases are a match to TRBD2. CDR3 length: 14 amino acids. With 1 base clipped from V and 3 bases from J, the junction kept 2 bases outside the gene matches. CDR1 LNHNV and CDR2 YYDKDF come from the germline V gene (reference sequence).

J is TRBJ2-7 and V is TRBV6-5; 9 nucleotides align to TRBD1. Germline CDR1 and CDR2: MNHEY and SVGAGI. CDR3 length: 14 amino acids. CDR3 nucleotides: TGTGTTAGCAGGAGGGACAGGGCCTCCTACGAGCAGTACTTC. It encodes CVSRRDRASYEQYF.

The chain joins TRBV14 to TRBJ2-5, with a weak D call TRBD2 (6 bases). The length of the CDR3 is 16 residues. The germline gives CDR1 SGHDN, CDR2 FVKESK. V was pared by 2 bases and J by 1 base, with 14 bases between. CDR3 amino acids: CASSQPPSETQETQYF. CDR3 coding DNA: TGTGCCAGCAGCCAACCCCCTAGCGAGACCCAAGAGACCCAGTACTTC.

The chain is built from TRBV27 and TRBJ1-6; D not certain. The ends were cut back, 6 bases at V and 0 bases at J, with 12 bases in the middle. The germline gives CDR1 MNHEY, CDR2 SMNVEV (reference sequence). The CDR3 contains 16 residues. DNA for the CDR3: TGTGCCAGCAGGGAGCTCATGAGCTCCTATAATTCACCCCTCCACTTT. Residues: CASRELMSSYNSPLHF.

V and J are TRBV30 and TRBJ1-5; D perhaps matches TRBD1 (6 bases). CDR3 length: 13 residues. V lost 5 bases to trimming and J lost 7 bases, with 15 bases between them. Germline loops: CDR1 GTSNPN, CDR2 SVGIG (reference sequence). CDR3 sequence reads: CAWEAGAGQPQHF. The CDR3 bases are TGTGCCTGGGAGGCGGGGGCGGGACAGCCCCAGCATTTT.

The chain combines TRBV27 with TRBJ1-5; weak D call: TRBD1 (5 bases). CDR3 size: 15 residues. Germline assignment: CDR1 MNHEY and CDR2 SMNVEV (reference sequence). The V end lost 3 bases, the J end lost 4 bases, and 13 bases lay between the germline ends. The DNA for the CDR3 is TGTGCCAGCAGTTTGTTTGGGGGGGGTAATCAGCCCCAGCATTTT. This codes for CASSLFGGGNQPQHF.

The chain links TRBV13 to TRBJ1-4, with 8 bases fitting TRBD1. The CDR3 spans 15 residues. CDR1 is PRHDT, CDR2 FYEKMQ, per germline (reference sequence). Germline trimming cut 1 base from V and 6 bases from J; bases unmatched to any gene: 4. In nucleotides, the CDR3 is TGTGCCAGCAGCTTAGCAGGGGGCTGGGATGAAAAACTGTTTTTT. Translated, it gives CASSLAGGWDEKLFF.

This chain links TRBV6-5 with TRBJ1-2, with D uncertain. Germline V gives CDR1 MNHEY, CDR2 SVGAGI. Between the trimmed V and J ends, which lost 0 bases and 8 bases, there was a span of 10 bases. The CDR3 runs 13 residues. This CDR3 is CASSYSKQRGYTF. CDR3 nucleotides: TGTGCCAGCAGTTACTCGAAGCAGAGGGGCTACACCTTC.

The gene calls are TRBV6-6 and TRBJ2-7, with 13 bases matching TRBD2. V lost 6 bases and J lost 3; bases outside the gene matches: 5. The CDR3 extends over 15 amino acids. CDR1 and CDR2 from the germline V gene are MNHNY and SVGAGI (reference sequence). This CDR3 is CASSTTSGGLYEQYV. CDR3 sequence (DNA): TGTGCCAGCAGCACGACTAGCGGGGGGCTCTACGAGCAGTACGTC.

The genes are TRBV6-1 and TRBJ2-6, with TRBD2 identical over 8 bases. The CDR3 covers 16 residues. CDR1 is MNHNS and CDR2 is SASEGT in the germline V gene. Unmatched junction bases numbered 6, after V lost 4 bases and J lost 4 bases. The CDR3 nucleotides read TGTGCCAGCAGTGCAGCGGGGGCGGAAGGGGCCAACGTCCTGACTTTC. Translated, it gives CASSAAGAEGANVLTF.

This clone was recorded a few times. DNA of the CDR3: TGTGCCAGCAGCCCACAGTGGGGCCCCAAAACTGAAGCTTTCTTT. It is translated as CASSPQWGPKTEAFF. The chain is built from TRBV9 and TRBJ1-1, with TRBD1 as a possible D gene (5 bases). The V end lost 4 bases, the J end lost 5 bases, and 18 bases lay between the germline ends. Germline V gene lookup returns CDR1 SGDLS and CDR2 YYNGEE. The CDR3 runs 15 residues.